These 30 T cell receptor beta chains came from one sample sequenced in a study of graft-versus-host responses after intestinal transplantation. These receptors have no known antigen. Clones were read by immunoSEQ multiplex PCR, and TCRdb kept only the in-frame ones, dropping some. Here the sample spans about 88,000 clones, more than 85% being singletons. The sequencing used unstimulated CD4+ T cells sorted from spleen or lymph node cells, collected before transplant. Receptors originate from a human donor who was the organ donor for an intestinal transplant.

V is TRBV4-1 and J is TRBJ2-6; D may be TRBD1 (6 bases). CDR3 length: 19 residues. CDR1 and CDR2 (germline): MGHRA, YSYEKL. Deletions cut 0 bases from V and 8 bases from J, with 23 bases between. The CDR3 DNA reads TGCGCCAGCAGCCAAGATCAGCAGGGGTTCAAGCTGGGTCCCAACGTCCTGACTTTC. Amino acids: CASSQDQQGFKLGPNVLTF.

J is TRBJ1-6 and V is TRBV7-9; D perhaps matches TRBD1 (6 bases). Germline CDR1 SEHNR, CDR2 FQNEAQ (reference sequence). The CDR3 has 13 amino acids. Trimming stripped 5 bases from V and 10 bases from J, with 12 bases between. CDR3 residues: CASSQTGGSPLHF. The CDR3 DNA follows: TGTGCCAGCAGCCAAACGGGGGGCTCACCCCTCCACTTT.

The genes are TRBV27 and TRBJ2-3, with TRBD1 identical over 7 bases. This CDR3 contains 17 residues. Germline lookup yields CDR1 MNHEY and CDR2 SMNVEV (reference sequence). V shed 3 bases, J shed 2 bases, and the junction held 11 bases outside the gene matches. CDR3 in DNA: TGTGCCAGCAGTTTCACGACCCCGGGACAGCCCACAGATACGCAGTATTTT. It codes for CASSFTTPGQPTDTQYF.

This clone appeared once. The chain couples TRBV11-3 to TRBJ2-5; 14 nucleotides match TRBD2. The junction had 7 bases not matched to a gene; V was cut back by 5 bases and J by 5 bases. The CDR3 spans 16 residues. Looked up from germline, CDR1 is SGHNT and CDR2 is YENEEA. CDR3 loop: CASSPGLAGGGETQYF. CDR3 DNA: TGTGCCAGCAGCCCCGGACTAGCGGGGGGAGGGGAGACCCAGTACTTC.

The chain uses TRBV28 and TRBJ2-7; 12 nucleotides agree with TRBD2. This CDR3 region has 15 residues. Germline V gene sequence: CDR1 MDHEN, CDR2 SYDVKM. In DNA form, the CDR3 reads TGTGCACTAGCGGGAGGCCCGCTTGGCTCCTACGAGCAGTACTTC. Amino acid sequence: CALAGGPLGSYEQYF. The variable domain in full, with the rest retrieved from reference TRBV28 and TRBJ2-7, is DVKVTQSSRYLVKRTGEKVFLECVQDMDHENMFWYRQDPGLGLRLIYFSYDVKMKEKGDIPEGYSVSREKKERFSLILESASTNQTSMYLCALAGGPLGSYEQYFGPGTRLTVT.

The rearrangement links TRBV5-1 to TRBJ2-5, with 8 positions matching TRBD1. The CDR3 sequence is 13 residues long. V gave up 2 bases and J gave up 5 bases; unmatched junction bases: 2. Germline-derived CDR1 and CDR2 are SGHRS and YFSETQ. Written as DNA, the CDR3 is TGCGCCAGCAGCTTCAGGGGGCCGGAGACCCAGTACTTC. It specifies CASSFRGPETQYF.

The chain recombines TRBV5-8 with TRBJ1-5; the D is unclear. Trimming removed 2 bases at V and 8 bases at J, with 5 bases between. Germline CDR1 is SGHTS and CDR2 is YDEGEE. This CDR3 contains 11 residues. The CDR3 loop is CASSFGEPQHF. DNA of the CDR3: TGTGCCAGCAGCTTCGGTGAGCCCCAGCATTTT. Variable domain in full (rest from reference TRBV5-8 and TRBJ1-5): EAGVTQSPTHLIKTRGQQATLRCSPISGHTSVYWYQQALGLGLQFLLWYDEGEERNRGNFPPRFSGRQFPNYSSELNVNALELEDSALYLCASSFGEPQHFGDGTRLSIL.

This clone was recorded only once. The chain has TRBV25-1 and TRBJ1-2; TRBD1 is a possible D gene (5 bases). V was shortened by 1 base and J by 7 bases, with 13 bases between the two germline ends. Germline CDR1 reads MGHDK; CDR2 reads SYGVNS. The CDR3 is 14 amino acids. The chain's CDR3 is CASSEFQGGFGYTF. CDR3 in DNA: TGTGCCAGCAGTGAATTCCAGGGAGGTTTTGGCTACACCTTC.

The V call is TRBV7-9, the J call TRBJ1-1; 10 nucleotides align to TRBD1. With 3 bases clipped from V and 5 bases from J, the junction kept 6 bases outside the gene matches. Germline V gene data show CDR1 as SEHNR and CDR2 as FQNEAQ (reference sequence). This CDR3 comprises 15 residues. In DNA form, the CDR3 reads TGTGCCAGCAGCTTTTTCGGGACAGGGGCTACTGAAGCTTTCTTT. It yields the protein CASSFFGTGATEAFF.

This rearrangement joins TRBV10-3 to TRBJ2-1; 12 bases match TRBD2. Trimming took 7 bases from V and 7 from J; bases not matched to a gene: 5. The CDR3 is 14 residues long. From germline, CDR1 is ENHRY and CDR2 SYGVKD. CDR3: CAINPSGRENEQFF. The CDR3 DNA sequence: TGTGCCATCAACCCTAGCGGGAGGGAAAATGAGCAGTTCTTC.

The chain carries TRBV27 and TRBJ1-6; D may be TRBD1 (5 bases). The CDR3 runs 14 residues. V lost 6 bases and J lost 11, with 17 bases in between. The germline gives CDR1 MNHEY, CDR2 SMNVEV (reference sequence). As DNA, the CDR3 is TGTGCCAGCAGCTTCACAGGCGGTCGTGCACCCCTCCACTTT. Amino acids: CASSFTGGRAPLHF.

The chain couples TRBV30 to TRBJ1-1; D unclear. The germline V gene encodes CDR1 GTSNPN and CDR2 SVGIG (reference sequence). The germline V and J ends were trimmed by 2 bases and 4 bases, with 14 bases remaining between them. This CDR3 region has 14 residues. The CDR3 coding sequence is TGTGCCTGGAGTAACAGCCCTGGGAGCACTGAAGCTTTCTTT. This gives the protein CAWSNSPGSTEAFF.

In DNA, the CDR3 is TGTGCCAGCAGTTTGGCTTTGGGGGCCGTCAGGGAAAAACTGTTTTTT. This encodes CASSLALGAVREKLFF. The rearrangement joins TRBV28 to TRBJ1-4; maybe TRBD1 (6 bases). The length of the CDR3 is 16 residues. The germline V and J ends were trimmed by 3 bases and 8 bases, with 19 bases remaining between them. Germline loops: CDR1 MDHEN, CDR2 SYDVKM.

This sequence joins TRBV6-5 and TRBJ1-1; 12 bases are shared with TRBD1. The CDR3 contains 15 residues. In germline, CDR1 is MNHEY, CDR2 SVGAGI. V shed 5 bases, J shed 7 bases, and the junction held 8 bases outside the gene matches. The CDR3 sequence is CASSQGQGAQNEAFF. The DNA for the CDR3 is TGTGCCAGCAGTCAGGGACAGGGGGCGCAGAATGAAGCTTTCTTT.

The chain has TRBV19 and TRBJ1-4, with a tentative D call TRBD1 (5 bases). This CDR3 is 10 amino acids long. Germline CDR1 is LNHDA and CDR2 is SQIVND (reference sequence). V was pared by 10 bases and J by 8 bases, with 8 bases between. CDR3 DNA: TGTGCCACGGGACTGGAAAAACTGTTTTTT. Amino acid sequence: CATGLEKLFF.

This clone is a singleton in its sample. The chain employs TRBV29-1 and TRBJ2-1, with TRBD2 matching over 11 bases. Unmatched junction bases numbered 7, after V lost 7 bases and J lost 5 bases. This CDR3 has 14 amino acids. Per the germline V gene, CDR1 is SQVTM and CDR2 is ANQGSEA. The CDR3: CSAALLAGDNEQFF. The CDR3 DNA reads TGCAGCGCCGCCCTACTAGCGGGAGACAATGAGCAGTTCTTC.

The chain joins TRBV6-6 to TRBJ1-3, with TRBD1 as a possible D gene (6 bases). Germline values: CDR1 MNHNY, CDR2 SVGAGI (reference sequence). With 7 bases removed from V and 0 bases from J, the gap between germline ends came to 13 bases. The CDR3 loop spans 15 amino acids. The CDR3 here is CASTHGQFSGNTIYF. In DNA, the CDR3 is TGTGCCAGCACCCATGGACAGTTCTCTGGAAACACCATATATTTT.

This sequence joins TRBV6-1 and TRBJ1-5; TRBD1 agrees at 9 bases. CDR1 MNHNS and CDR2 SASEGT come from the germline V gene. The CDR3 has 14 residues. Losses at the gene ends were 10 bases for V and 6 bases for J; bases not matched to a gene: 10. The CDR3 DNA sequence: TGTGCCACCACATCACAGGGGGCAGGTCAGCCCCAGCATTTT. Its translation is CATTSQGAGQPQHF.

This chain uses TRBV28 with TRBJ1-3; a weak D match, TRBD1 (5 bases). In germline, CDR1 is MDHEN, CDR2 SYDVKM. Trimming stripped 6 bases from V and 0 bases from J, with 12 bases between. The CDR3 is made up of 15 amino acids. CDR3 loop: CASRSRVGSGNTIYF. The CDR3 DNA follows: TGTGCCAGCAGGTCCAGGGTAGGCTCTGGAAACACCATATATTTT.

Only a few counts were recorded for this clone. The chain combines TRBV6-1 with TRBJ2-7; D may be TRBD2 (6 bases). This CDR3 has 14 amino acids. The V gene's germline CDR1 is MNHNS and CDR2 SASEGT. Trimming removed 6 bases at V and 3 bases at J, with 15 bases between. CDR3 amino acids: CASRPSGGRYEQYF. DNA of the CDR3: TGTGCCAGCAGACCCTCCGGAGGGCGCTACGAGCAGTACTTC.

The CDR3 here is CASSTRASGRAVTYEQYF. CDR3 in DNA: TGTGCCAGTAGTACGCGAGCTAGCGGGAGGGCCGTGACCTACGAGCAGTACTTC. This rearrangement joins TRBV19 to TRBJ2-7, with TRBD2 identical over 12 bases. The CDR3 is 18 residues long. The trim removed 4 bases at V and 2 bases at J, leaving 12 bases unmatched. Germline V gene sequence: CDR1 LNHDA, CDR2 SQIVND (reference sequence).

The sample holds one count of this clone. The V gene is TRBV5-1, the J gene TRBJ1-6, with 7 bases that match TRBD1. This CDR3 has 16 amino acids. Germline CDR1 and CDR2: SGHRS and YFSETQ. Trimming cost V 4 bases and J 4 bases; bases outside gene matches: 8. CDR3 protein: CASSEGQSYYNSPLHF. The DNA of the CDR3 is TGCGCCAGCAGCGAGGGACAGTCGTATTATAATTCACCCCTCCACTTT.

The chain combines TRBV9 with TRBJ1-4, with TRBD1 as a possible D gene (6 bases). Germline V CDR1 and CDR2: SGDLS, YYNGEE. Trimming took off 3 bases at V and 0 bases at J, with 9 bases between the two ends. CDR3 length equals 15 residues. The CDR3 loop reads CASSGSGATNEKLFF. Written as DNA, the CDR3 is TGTGCCAGCAGCGGATCAGGGGCAACTAATGAAAAACTGTTTTTT.

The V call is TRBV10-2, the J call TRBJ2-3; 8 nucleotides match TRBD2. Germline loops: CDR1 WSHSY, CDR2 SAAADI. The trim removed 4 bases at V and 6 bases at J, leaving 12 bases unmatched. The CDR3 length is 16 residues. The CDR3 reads CASSVVGTSGGDTQYF. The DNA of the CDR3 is TGCGCCAGCAGTGTAGTAGGAACGAGCGGGGGTGATACGCAGTATTTT.

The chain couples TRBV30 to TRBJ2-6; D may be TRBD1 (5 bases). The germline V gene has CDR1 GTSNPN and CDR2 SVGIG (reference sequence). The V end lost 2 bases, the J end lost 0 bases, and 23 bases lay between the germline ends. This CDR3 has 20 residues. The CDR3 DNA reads TGTGCCTGGAGTAATGTTCTTACAGGCGATTGGGTCTCTGGGGCCAACGTCCTGACTTTC. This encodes CAWSNVLTGDWVSGANVLTF.

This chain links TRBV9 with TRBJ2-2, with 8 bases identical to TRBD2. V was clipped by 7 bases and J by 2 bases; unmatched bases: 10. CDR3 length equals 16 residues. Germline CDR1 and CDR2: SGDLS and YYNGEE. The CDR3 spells CASSQRTSLNTGELFF. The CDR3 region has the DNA TGTGCCAGCTCCCAAAGGACTAGCCTAAACACCGGGGAGCTGTTTTTT.

The CDR3, as DNA: TGTGCCAGCAGCGTAGTCGGTTTAGCGGGAGGGCGCACAGATACGCAGTATTTT. Translated, it gives CASSVVGLAGGRTDTQYF. The V call is TRBV9, the J call TRBJ2-3; 11 positions agree with TRBD2. CDR1 and CDR2 (germline): SGDLS, YYNGEE. Germline trimming cut 0 bases from V and 1 base from J; bases unmatched to any gene: 7. The length of the CDR3 is 18 residues.

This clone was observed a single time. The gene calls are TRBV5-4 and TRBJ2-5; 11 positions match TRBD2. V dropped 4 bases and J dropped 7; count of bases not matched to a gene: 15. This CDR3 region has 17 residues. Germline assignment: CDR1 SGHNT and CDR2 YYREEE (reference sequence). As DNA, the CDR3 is TGTGCCAGCAGCCGCCTGACTAGCGGGATCGATAGGGGGACCCAGTACTTC. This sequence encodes CASSRLTSGIDRGTQYF.

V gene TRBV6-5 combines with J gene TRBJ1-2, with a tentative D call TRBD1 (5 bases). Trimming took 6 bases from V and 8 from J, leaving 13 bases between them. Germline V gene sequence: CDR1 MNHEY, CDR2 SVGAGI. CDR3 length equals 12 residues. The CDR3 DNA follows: TGTGCCAGCAGGGGGGGAGTCGGGGGCTACACCTTC. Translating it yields CASRGGVGGYTF.

The CDR3 here is CATSSWTGGTDTQYF. CDR3 nucleotide sequence: TGTGCCACCAGCAGTTGGACAGGGGGCACAGATACGCAGTATTTT. The chain employs TRBV15 and TRBJ2-3; 9 positions match TRBD1. This CDR3 has 15 amino acids. Germline trimming cut 3 bases from V and 1 base from J; bases unmatched to any gene: 2. Germline V gene data show CDR1 as LNHNV and CDR2 as YYDKDF (reference sequence).